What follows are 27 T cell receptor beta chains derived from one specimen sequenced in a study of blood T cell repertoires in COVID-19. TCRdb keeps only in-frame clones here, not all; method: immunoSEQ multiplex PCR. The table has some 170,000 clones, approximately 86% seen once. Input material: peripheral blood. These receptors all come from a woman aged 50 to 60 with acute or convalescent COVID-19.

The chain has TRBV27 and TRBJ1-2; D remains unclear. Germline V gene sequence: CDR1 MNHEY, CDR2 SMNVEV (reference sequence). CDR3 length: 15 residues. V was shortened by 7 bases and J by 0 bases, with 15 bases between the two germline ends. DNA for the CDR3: TGTGCCAGCACCAAGGTTACGGGTGCTAACTATGGCTACACCTTC. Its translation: CASTKVTGANYGYTF.

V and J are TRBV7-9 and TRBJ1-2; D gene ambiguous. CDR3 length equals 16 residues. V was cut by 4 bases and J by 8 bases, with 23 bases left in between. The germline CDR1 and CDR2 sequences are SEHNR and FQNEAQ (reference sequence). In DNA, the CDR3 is TGTGCCAGCAGCTCTCCTTGGGCAACCACTGAGGGAGGCTACACCTTC. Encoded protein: CASSSPWATTEGGYTF. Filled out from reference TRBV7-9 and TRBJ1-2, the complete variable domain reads DTGVSQNPRHKITKRGQNVTFRCDPISEHNRLYWYRQTLGQGPEFLTYFQNEAQLEKSRLLSDRFSAERPKGSFSTLEIQRTEQGDSAMYLCASSSPWATTEGGYTFGSGTRLTVV.

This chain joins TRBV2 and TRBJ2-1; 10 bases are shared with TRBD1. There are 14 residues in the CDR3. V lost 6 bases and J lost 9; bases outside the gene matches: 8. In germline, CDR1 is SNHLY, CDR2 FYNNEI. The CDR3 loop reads CASSPGQGVVEQFF. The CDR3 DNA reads TGTGCCAGCAGCCCTGGACAGGGGGTGGTTGAGCAGTTCTTC. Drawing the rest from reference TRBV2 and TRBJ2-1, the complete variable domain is EPEVTQTPSHQVTQMGQEVILRCVPISNHLYFYWYRQILGQKVEFLVSFYNNEISEKSEIFDDQFSVERPDGSNFTLKIRSTKLEDSAMYFCASSPGQGVVEQFFGPGTRLTVL.

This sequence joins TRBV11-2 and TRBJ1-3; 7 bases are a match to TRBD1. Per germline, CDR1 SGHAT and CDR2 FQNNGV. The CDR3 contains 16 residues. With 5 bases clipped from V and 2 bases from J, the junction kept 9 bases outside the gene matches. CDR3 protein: CASSGSLTGTGNTIYF. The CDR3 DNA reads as TGTGCCAGCAGCGGAAGCCTGACAGGGACTGGAAACACCATATATTTT.

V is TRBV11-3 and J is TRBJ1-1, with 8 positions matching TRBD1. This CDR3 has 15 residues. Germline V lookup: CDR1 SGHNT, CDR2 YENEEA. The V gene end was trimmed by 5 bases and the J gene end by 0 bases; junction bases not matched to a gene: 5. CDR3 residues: CASSTDRDMNTEAFF. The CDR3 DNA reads TGTGCCAGCAGCACGGACAGGGACATGAACACTGAAGCTTTCTTT.

CDR3 coding DNA: TGTGCCAGCAGCTGGGGGACAGGGGGAAAAGCTTTCTTT. Translating it yields CASSWGTGGKAFF. The rearrangement uses TRBV7-2 and TRBJ1-1; 11 nucleotides agree with TRBD1. Germline assignment: CDR1 SGHTA and CDR2 FQGNSA. CDR3 length: 13 residues. V lost 4 bases to trimming and J lost 9 bases; unmatched junction nucleotides: 4.

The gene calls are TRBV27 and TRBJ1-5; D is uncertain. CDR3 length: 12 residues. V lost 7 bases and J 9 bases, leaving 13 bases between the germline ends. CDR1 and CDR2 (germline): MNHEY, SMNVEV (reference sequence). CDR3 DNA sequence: TGTGCCAGCAACCCTAACGGTGGGCCCCAGCATTTT. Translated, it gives CASNPNGGPQHF.

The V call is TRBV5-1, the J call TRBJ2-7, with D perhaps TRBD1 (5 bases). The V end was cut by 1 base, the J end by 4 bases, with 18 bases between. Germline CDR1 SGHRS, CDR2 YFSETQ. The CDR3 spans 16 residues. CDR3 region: CASSLNPGMGGYEQYF. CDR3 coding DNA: TGCGCCAGCAGCTTGAACCCAGGGATGGGCGGTTACGAGCAGTACTTC. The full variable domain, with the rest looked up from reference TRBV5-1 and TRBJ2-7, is KAGVTQTPRYLIKTRGQQVTLSCSPISGHRSVSWYQQTPGQGLQFLFEYFSETQRNKGNFPGRFSGRQFSNSRSEMNVSTLELGDSALYLCASSLNPGMGGYEQYFGPGTRLTVT.

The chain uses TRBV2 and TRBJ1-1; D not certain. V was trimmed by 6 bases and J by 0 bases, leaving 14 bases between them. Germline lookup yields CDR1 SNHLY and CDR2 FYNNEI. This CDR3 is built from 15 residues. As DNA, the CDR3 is TGTGCCAGCAGCCGCTGGACGGGGATGAACACTGAAGCTTTCTTT. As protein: CASSRWTGMNTEAFF.

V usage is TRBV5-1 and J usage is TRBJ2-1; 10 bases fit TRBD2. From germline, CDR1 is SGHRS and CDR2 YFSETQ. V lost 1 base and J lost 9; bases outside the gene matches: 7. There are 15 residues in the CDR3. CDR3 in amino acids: CASSLPSGGGGEQFF. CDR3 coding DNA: TGCGCCAGCAGCTTGCCTAGCGGGGGTGGCGGTGAGCAGTTCTTC. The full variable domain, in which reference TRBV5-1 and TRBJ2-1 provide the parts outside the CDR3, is KAGVTQTPRYLIKTRGQQVTLSCSPISGHRSVSWYQQTPGQGLQFLFEYFSETQRNKGNFPGRFSGRQFSNSRSEMNVSTLELGDSALYLCASSLPSGGGGEQFFGPGTRLTVL.

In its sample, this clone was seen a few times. The CDR3 nucleotides read TGTGCCAGCAGCTTATCGACAGGGGGCGGGAATGGCTACACCTTC. This gives the protein CASSLSTGGGNGYTF. The genes are TRBV5-4 and TRBJ1-2; TRBD1 agrees at 10 bases. V was pared by 2 bases and J by 6 bases, with 7 bases of the junction left unmatched. Germline V lookup: CDR1 SGHNT, CDR2 YYREEE (reference sequence). This CDR3 spans 15 amino acids.

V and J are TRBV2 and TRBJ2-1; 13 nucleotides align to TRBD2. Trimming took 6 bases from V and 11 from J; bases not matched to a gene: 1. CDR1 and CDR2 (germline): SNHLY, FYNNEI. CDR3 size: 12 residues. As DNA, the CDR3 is TGTGCCAGCAGAGGGACTAGCGGGAAGCAGTTCTTC. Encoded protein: CASRGTSGKQFF.

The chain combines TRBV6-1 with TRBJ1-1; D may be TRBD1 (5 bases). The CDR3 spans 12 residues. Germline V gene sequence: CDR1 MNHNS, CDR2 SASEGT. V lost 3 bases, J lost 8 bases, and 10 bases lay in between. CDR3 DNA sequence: TGTGCCAGCAGTGAGGAGGGGCGCGAAGCTTTCTTT. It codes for CASSEEGREAFF.

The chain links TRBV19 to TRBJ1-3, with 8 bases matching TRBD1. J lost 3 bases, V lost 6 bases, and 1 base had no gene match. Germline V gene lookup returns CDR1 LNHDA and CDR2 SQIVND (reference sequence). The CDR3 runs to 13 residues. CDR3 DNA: TGTGCCAGTAGCGACAGGGGTGGAAACACCATATATTTT. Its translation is CASSDRGGNTIYF.

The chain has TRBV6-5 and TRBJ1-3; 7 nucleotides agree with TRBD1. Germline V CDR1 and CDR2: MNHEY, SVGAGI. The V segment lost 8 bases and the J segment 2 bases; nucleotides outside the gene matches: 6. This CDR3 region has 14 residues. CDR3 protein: CASGVDRAGNTIYF. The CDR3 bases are TGTGCCAGCGGGGTAGACAGGGCTGGAAACACCATATATTTT.

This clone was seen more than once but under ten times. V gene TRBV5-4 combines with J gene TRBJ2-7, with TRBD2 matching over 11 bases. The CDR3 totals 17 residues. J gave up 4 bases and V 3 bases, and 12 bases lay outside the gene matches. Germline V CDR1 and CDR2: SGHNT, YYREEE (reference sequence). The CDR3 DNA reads TGTGCCAGCAGCTCCCCCACGGGGACTAGCGGAAATTACGAGCAGTACTTC. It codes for CASSSPTGTSGNYEQYF.

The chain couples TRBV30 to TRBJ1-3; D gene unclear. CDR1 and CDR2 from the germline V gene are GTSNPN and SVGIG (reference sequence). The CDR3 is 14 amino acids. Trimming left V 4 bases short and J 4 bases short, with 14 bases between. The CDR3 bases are TGTGCCTGGACCCTGAGCTTCGAAGGAAACACCATATATTTT. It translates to CAWTLSFEGNTIYF.

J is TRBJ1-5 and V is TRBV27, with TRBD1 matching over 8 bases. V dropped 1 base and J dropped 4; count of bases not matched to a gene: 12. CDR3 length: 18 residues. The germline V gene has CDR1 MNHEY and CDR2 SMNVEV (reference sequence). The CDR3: CASSLFPSGTGPNQPQHF. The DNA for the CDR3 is TGTGCCAGCAGTTTATTTCCCTCAGGGACAGGACCGAATCAGCCCCAGCATTTT.

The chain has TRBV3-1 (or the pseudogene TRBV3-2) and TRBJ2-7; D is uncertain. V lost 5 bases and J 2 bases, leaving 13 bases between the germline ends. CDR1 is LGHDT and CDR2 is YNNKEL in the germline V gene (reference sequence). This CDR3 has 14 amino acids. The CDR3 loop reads CASSFHSGAYEQYF. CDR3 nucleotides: TGTGCCAGCAGCTTTCACAGTGGCGCCTACGAGCAGTACTTC.

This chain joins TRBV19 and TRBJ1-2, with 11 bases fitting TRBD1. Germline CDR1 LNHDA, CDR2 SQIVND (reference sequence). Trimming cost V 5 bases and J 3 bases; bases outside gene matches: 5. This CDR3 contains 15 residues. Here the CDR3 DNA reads TGTGCCAGTAGTCCCTGGACAGGGGGCGACTATGGCTACACCTTC. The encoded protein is CASSPWTGGDYGYTF.

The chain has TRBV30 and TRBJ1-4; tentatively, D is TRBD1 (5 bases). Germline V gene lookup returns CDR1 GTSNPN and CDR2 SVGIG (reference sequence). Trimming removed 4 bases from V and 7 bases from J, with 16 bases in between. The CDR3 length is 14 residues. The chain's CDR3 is CAWTWGQGGEKLFF. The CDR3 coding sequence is TGTGCCTGGACCTGGGGTCAGGGCGGTGAAAAACTGTTTTTT.

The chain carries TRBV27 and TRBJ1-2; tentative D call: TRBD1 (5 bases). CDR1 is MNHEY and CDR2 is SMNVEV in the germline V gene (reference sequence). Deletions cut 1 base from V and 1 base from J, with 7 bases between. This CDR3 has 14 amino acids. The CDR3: CASSLLGGNYGYTF. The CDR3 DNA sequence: TGTGCCAGCAGTTTATTGGGGGGTAACTATGGCTACACCTTC.

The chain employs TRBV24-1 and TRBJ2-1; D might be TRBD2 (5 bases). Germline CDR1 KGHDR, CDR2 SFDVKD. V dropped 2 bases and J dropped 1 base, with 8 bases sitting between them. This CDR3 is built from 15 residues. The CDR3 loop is CATSDSPGSYNEQFF. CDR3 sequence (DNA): TGTGCCACCAGTGATTCCCCGGGATCCTACAATGAGCAGTTCTTC.

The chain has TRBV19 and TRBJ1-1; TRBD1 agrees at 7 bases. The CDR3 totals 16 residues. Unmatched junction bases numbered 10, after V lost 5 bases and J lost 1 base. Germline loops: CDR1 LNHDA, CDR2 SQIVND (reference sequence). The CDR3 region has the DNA TGTGCCAGTAGTGAAGGAACCGGGACAGCGAACACTGAAGCTTTCTTT. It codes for CASSEGTGTANTEAFF.

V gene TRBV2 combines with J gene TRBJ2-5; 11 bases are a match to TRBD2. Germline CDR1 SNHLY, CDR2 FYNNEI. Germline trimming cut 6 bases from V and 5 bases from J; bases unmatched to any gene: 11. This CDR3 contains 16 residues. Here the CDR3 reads CASSLAGGSGRETQYF. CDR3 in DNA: TGTGCCAGCAGCTTAGCGGGGGGGAGCGGCCGCGAGACCCAGTACTTC.

The CDR3 loop reads CASSFENEQYF. DNA for the CDR3: TGTGCCAGCAGCTTTGAGAACGAGCAGTACTTC. The chain employs TRBV5-6 and TRBJ2-7; D gene unclear. The CDR3 contains 11 residues. CDR1 is SGHDT and CDR2 is YYEEEE in the germline V gene. Trimming left V 2 bases short and J 5 bases short, with 5 bases between.

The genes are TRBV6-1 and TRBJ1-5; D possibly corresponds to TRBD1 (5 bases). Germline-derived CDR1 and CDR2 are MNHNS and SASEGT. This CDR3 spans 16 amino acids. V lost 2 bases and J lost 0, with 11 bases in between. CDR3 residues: CASSEKTDYSNQPQHF. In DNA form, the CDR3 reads TGTGCCAGCAGTGAAAAGACAGATTATAGCAATCAGCCCCAGCATTTT.